This TCR beta chain was captured by sequencing in a study of T cells in Graves' hyperthyroidism and ophthalmopathy. Germline V gives CDR1 LNHDA, CDR2 SQIVND (reference sequence). With 6 bases clipped from V and 5 bases from J, the junction kept 6 bases outside the gene matches. CDR3 length: 13 residues. Template material for amplifying TCR beta CDR3 regions consisted of RNA transcripts. With the HTBI primer set, the TCR CDR3 went through a first round of RT-PCR. TCRdb processed the multiplex PCR reads anew with MiXCR; each CDR3 protein has one entry. Of roughly 420,000 distinct CDR3 sequences detected, about a sixth appear once; the ten largest clones hold almost 8%.

The chain is built from TRBV19 and TRBJ1-1; 7 nucleotides align to TRBD1. This TCR derives from a woman aged 18-30 years with Graves' hyperthyroidism. Material: blood. The CDR3 DNA reads as TGTGCCAGTAGGGGAAGGGGGCGTACTGAAGCTTTCTTT. The encoded protein is CASRGRGRTEAFF.